This TCR beta chain was profiled in a study of blood T cell repertoires in COVID-19. Looking at the study overall: Whether acute or convalescent, the COVID-19 samples came from the United States, Italy and Spain.

Sequenced by immunoSEQ multiplex PCR; TCRdb stores in-frame clones only, minus some. The sample carries about 160,000 clones, just over 90% recorded once. This CDR3 contains 12 residues. Looked up from germline, CDR1 is LNHDA and CDR2 is SQIVND (reference sequence). The specimen sequenced was peripheral blood. The source is a man between 18 and 29 years old with acute or convalescent COVID-19. This sequence joins TRBV19 and TRBJ1-3, with D unresolved. The CDR3 nucleotides read TGTGGATCGGGAGGGTCTGGAAACACCATATATTTT. It specifies CGSGGSGNTIYF.